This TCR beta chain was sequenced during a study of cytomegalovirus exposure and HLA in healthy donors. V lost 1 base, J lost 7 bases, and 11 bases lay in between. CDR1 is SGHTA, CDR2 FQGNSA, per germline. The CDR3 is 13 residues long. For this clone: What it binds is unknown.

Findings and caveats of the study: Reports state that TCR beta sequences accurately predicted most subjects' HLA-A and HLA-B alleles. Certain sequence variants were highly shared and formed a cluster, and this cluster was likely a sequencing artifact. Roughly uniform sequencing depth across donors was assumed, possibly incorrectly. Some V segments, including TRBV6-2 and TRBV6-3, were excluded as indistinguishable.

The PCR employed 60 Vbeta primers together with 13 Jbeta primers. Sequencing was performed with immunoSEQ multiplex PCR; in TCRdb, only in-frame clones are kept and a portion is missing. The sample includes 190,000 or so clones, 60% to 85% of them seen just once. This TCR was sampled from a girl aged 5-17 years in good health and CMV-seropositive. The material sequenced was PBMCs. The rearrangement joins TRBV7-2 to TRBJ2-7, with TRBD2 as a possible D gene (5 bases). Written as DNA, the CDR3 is TGTGCCAGCAGCTTAGATCGGGGTCGGGAGCAGTACTTC. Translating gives CASSLDRGREQYF.